These 14 T cell receptor beta chains came from one sample sequenced in a study of T cells in localized non-small cell lung cancer. Profiled with immunoSEQ multiplex PCR; TCRdb holds only in-frame clones, not every one. The sample yields a few thousand clones, 20% to 25% seen once. The sample here was lung tumor tissue, taken before any cancer treatment. Every receptor here comes from a man aged 35-69 years with stage I lung adenocarcinoma.

This chain joins TRBV6-8 and TRBJ1-2; maybe TRBD1 (6 bases). Germline CDR1 and CDR2: MNHGY and SAAAGT. V was trimmed by 0 bases and J by 6 bases, leaving 8 bases between them. The length of the CDR3 is 13 residues. The CDR3 sequence is CASSYSEGDGYTF. The CDR3 DNA reads TGTGCCAGCAGTTACTCAGAGGGGGATGGCTACACCTTC.

This clone is medium-sized within its sample. This chain links TRBV10-3 with TRBJ2-3, with 14 positions matching TRBD2. CDR1 and CDR2 from the germline V gene are ENHRY and SYGVKD. After removal of 2 bases from V and 2 bases from J, the junction contained 12 bases not matched to a gene. The CDR3 sequence is 20 residues long. The DNA of the CDR3 is TGTGCCATCAGTGAGCCGACTAGCGGGAGGGCCAAAGGGTACACAGATACGCAGTATTTT. It is translated as CAISEPTSGRAKGYTDTQYF.

This chain uses TRBV19 with TRBJ1-1; D is ambiguous. The CDR3 is 17 amino acids. Trimming stripped 3 bases from V and 3 bases from J, with 20 bases between. CDR1 and CDR2 (germline): LNHDA, SQIVND (reference sequence). Here the CDR3 reads CASSMFGGRIRYTEAFF. CDR3 coding DNA: TGTGCCAGTAGTATGTTCGGAGGGCGGATTAGGTACACTGAAGCTTTCTTT.

The gene calls are TRBV19 and TRBJ2-2; tentative D call: TRBD1 (5 bases). Germline V gene data show CDR1 as LNHDA and CDR2 as SQIVND (reference sequence). The CDR3 spans 14 residues. V was cut by 1 base and J by 5 bases, with 8 bases left in between. CDR3 sequence reads: CASSIVRETGELFF. CDR3 sequence (DNA): TGTGCCAGTAGTATAGTCAGGGAAACCGGGGAGCTGTTTTTT.

This chain links TRBV18 with TRBJ2-7; D could derive from TRBD1 or TRBD2 (7 bases each). The CDR3 covers 15 residues. V lost 2 bases to trimming and J lost 5 bases, with 16 bases between them. CDR1 is KGHSH and CDR2 is LQKENI in the germline V gene. The CDR3 here is CASSPGRDRPDEQYV. Here the CDR3 DNA reads TGTGCCAGCTCACCAGGGAGGGACAGACCGGACGAGCAGTACGTC.

The CDR3: CASSLRQTGINEQFF. The CDR3 nucleotides read TGCGCCAGCAGCTTACGACAGACAGGAATCAATGAGCAGTTCTTC. The V gene is TRBV5-1, the J gene TRBJ2-1; possibly TRBD1 for D (6 bases). The germline V and J ends were trimmed by 2 bases and 6 bases, with 15 bases remaining between them. The length of the CDR3 is 15 residues. Germline CDR1 and CDR2: SGHRS and YFSETQ.

The gene calls are TRBV4-1 and TRBJ2-3; TRBD2 is a possible D gene (6 bases). CDR1 is MGHRA and CDR2 is YSYEKL in the germline V gene. Trimming stripped 2 bases from V and 2 bases from J, with 14 bases between. The CDR3 spans 16 residues. Here the CDR3 reads CASSQFGAGITDTQYF. The CDR3 nucleotides are TGCGCCAGCAGCCAATTTGGAGCGGGCATCACAGATACGCAGTATTTT.

The chain joins TRBV18 to TRBJ1-3; D gene unclear. The CDR3 loop spans 15 amino acids. The germline gives CDR1 KGHSH, CDR2 LQKENI. V lost 2 bases and J lost 3, with 11 bases in between. The CDR3 coding sequence is TGTGCCAGCTCACCAAATAGGGAGGATGGAAACACCATATATTTT. This translates into CASSPNREDGNTIYF.

The CDR3, as DNA: TGTGCCACCAGGAAAAAAGGACAGGGGAGCACAGATACGCAGTATTTT. Translated, it gives CATRKKGQGSTDTQYF. The genes are TRBV15 and TRBJ2-3; the match to TRBD1 covers 9 bases. Germline-derived CDR1 and CDR2 are LNHNV and YYDKDF (reference sequence). CDR3 length: 16 amino acids. The V and J ends lost 6 bases and 0 bases, in that order; junction bases with no gene match: 7.

By share of the sample, this clone is medium-sized. The CDR3 protein is CASSQATAGNTIYF. In DNA, the CDR3 is TGTGCCAGCAGCCAAGCCACAGCTGGAAACACCATATATTTT. V and J are TRBV14 and TRBJ1-3; D is unresolved. Germline CDR1 SGHDN, CDR2 FVKESK. The V gene lost 1 base and the J gene lost 2 bases, with 6 bases spanning the gap. The CDR3 runs 14 residues.

This clone is classed as large. The J gene is TRBJ2-1, the V gene TRBV11-3; TRBD1 aligns across 12 bases. Germline values: CDR1 SGHNT, CDR2 YENEEA. The CDR3 has 14 amino acids. V was pared by 6 bases and J by 8 bases, with 5 bases of the junction left unmatched. In DNA, the CDR3 is TGTGCCAGCAGAGGGACAGGGGGCAATTATGAGCAGTTCTTC. Translation gives CASRGTGGNYEQFF.

The chain couples TRBV11-3 to TRBJ1-1; D may be TRBD1 (6 bases). V was shortened by 5 bases and J by 4 bases, with 17 bases between the two germline ends. The CDR3 runs to 15 residues. Germline assignment: CDR1 SGHNT and CDR2 YENEEA. CDR3 amino acids: CASSREAGEATEAFF. The CDR3 DNA is TGTGCCAGCAGCCGGGAGGCAGGGGAGGCCACTGAAGCTTTCTTT.

The chain is built from TRBV18 and TRBJ2-7; the D is unclear. Germline V lookup: CDR1 KGHSH, CDR2 LQKENI. The CDR3 sequence is 12 residues long. Trimming took off 4 bases at V and 5 bases at J, with 9 bases between the two ends. The CDR3 nucleotides read TGTGCCAGCTCACGAAGGAGCGACGAGCAGTACTTC. As protein: CASSRRSDEQYF.

By sample share, this clone is medium-sized. The J gene is TRBJ1-2, the V gene TRBV2; 8 bases line up with TRBD1. Germline V gives CDR1 SNHLY, CDR2 FYNNEI. Trimming removed 8 bases from V and 4 bases from J; junction bases left unmatched: 9. The CDR3 totals 14 residues. DNA for the CDR3: TGTGCCAGCGACGCCGGGACAGGCCTCTATGGCTACACCTTC. Amino acids: CASDAGTGLYGYTF. Drawing the rest from reference TRBV2 and TRBJ1-2, the complete variable domain is EPEVTQTPSHQVTQMGQEVILRCVPISNHLYFYWYRQILGQKVEFLVSFYNNEISEKSEIFDDQFSVERPDGSNFTLKIRSTKLEDSAMYFCASDAGTGLYGYTFGSGTRLTVV.